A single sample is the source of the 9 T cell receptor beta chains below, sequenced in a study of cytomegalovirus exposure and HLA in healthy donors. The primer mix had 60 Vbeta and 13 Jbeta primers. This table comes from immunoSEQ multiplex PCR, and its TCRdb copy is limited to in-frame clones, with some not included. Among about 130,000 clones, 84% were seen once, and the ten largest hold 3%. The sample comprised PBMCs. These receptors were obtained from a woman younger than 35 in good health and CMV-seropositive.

Written as DNA, the CDR3 is TGTGCCAGCACCGGGACTCTAGGAGTCAATGAGCAGTTCTTC. Protein sequence: CASTGTLGVNEQFF. The chain combines TRBV6-1 with TRBJ2-1; tentatively, D is TRBD2 (6 bases). The CDR3 sequence is 14 residues long. CDR1 and CDR2 from the germline V gene are MNHNS and SASEGT. The ends were cut back, 7 bases at V and 6 bases at J, with 16 bases in the middle.

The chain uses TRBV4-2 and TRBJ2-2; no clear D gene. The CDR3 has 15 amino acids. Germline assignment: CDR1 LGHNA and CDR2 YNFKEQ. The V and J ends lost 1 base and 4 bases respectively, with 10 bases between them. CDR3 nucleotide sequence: TGTGCCAGCAGCCAAGGGGCTTTATCCACCGGGGAGCTGTTTTTT. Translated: CASSQGALSTGELFF.

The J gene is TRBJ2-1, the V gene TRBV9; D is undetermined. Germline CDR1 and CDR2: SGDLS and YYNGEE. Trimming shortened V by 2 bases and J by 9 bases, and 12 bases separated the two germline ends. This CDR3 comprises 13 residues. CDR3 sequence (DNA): TGTGCCAGCAGCGTGACCCCAGGTAGTGAGCAGTTCTTC. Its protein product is CASSVTPGSEQFF.

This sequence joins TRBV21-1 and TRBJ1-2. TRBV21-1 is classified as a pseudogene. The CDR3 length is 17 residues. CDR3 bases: TGTGCCAGCAGCAAAGCCTTGGTACCTGTAGCTAACTATGGCTACACCTTC. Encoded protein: CASSKALVPVANYGYTF.

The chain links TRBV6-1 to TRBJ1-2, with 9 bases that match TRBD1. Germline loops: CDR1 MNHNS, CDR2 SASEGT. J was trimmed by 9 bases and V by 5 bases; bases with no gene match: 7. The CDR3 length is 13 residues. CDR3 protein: CASSTGTGMSYTF. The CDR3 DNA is TGTGCCAGCAGTACCGGGACAGGGATGAGCTACACCTTC.

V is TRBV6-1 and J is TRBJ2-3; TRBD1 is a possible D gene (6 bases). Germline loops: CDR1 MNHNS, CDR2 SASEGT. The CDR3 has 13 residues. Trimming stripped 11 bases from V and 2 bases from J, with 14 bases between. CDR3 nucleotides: TGTGCCGGCGTGACAGGTCCCACAGATACGCAGTATTTT. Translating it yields CAGVTGPTDTQYF.

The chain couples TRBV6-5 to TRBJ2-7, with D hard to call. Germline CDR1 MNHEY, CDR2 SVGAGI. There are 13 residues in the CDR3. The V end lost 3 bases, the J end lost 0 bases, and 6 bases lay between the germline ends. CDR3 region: CASSYKSSYEQYF. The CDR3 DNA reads TGTGCCAGCAGTTATAAGAGCTCCTACGAGCAGTACTTC.

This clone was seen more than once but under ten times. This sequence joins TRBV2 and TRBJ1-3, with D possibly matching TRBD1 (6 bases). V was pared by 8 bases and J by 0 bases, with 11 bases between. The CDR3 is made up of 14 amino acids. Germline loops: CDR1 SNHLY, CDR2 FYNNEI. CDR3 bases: TGTGCCAGCCTGGGGGCCAGCTCTGGAAACACCATATATTTT. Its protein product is CASLGASSGNTIYF.

DNA of the CDR3: TGTGCCAGCAGCTTGGGCGCGCTTCTTGAGGAGACCCAGTACTTC. Amino acid sequence: CASSLGALLEETQYF. The chain couples TRBV5-6 to TRBJ2-5; D call uncertain. The CDR3 totals 15 residues. Germline values: CDR1 SGHDT, CDR2 YYEEEE. V was shortened by 0 bases and J by 5 bases, with 14 bases between the two germline ends.